The sequence of this TCR beta chain was determined in a study of blood T cell repertoires in COVID-19. As for the study in general: Samples representing acute and convalescent COVID-19 were sourced from the United States, Italy and Spain.

Participants, about 18 to 90 years old, spanned 24 US areas. Up to 2 weeks before entering the study, exposed participants had met a COVID-19 case. Per the authors' pipeline: The authors estimated nucleated cell counts from reference gene primer amplification. Repertoires were generated with immunoSEQ multiplex PCR, while TCRdb's copy carries only in-frame clones and drops some. V and J calls and clone size are as listed in that table; D and trimming were resolved from the DNA. Here the sample spans 300,000 to 350,000 clones, approximately 91% being singletons. Sequenced: PBMCs or T cells enriched from blood (not recorded which). This clonotype was obtained from a woman in her twenties or thirties who had been exposed to COVID-19.

This CDR3 reads CASSPDPGTGSNQPQHF. CDR3 DNA: TGCGCCAGCAGCCCCGACCCCGGGACAGGGAGCAATCAGCCCCAGCATTTT. This chain connects TRBV5-1 to TRBJ1-5, with 9 bases fitting TRBD1. Trimming at V came to 4 bases and at J to 1 base, leaving 9 bases not matched to a gene. Germline V CDR1 and CDR2: SGHRS, YFSETQ. The CDR3 runs to 17 residues. The full variable domain, with the rest looked up from reference TRBV5-1 and TRBJ1-5, is KAGVTQTPRYLIKTRGQQVTLSCSPISGHRSVSWYQQTPGQGLQFLFEYFSETQRNKGNFPGRFSGRQFSNSRSEMNVSTLELGDSALYLCASSPDPGTGSNQPQHFGDGTRLSIL.